Included here is one T cell receptor (beta chain) sequence, with context. This receptor's antigen is unknown. Per-base qualities were not stored, and no clone one base away is much larger. This entry comes from a study of T cell responses to AZD1222 COVID-19 vaccine (dated by TCRdb to 2020 to 2023). Context from the whole study: AZD1222 recipients whose second dose came at about 4 weeks and those whose second dose came at about 12 weeks were combined into one group, since spike-specific TCR depth and breadth did not differ between the two schedules. TCR sequencing covered roughly 230 trial participants: 207 given two doses of AZD1222 and 26 given two doses of MenACWY control vaccine. Trial participants were enrolled by age into subgroups of 18-55, 56-69 and 70-plus years, and around 140, 26 and 57 TCR-sequenced participants, respectively, were included in these subgroups.

The CDR3 has 15 amino acids, counting the end cysteine and phenylalanine. Of the read, only the CDR3 DNA is kept; its 45 bases are in frame from base 1. CDR1 is given as LNHDA and CDR2 as SQIVND, both from the germline V gene (reference sequence). V lost 3 bases and J lost 3 bases; the stretch between them is 14 bases long. Broader findings and caveats from the paper: Because no samples from the day 14 peak response were available, repertoires could be characterized only after the peak T cell response. After two AZD1222 doses, spike-specific TCR breadth and depth were significantly higher than at day 0 and than in MenACWY recipients. Reportedly, almost half of the unique spike-specific TCRs recognized epitopes lying outside the regions that are mutated in the B.1.351 and B.1.1.7 variants. In the small 56-69-year group, the increase in depth fell short of significance, most likely because of low power. Participants were mostly white British and included more females than males, and it was suggested by the authors that clonal diversity may have been underestimated. Conclusions about previously exposed vaccinees were limited because only five to seven AZD1222 recipients were SARS-CoV-2 seropositive at baseline. The whole spike protein was spanned by vaccine-associated CD4 TCRs, and dominant responses were seen in regions 160-218 and 743-854.

Sample time point, as interpreted from the label and publication: baseline before first vaccination. Vaccinee samples were obtained from the UK trials COV001 and COV002, which included a single-blind randomized controlled phase 2/3 trial of AZD1222 (ChAdOx1 nCoV-19) in healthy adults. For TCRbeta chain sequencing, PBMC samples from trial participants were taken at day 0 and at day 28 after the second dose. The CDR3 regions of human TCRbeta chains were subjected to immunosequencing. Per the authors' processing: TCRs in the repertoires were matched against a reference library of SARS-CoV-2-specific TCRs that had been generated with the MIRA antigen-specificity platform. Breadth meant the fraction of unique TCRs that were SARS-CoV-2-associated, whereas depth meant the fraction of total T cells that were SARS-CoV-2-associated. Each spike-specific TCR was assigned to its reactive spike region and to a CD4 or CD8 class using the MIRA data. Log10-transformed breadth and depth values were compared by one-way ANOVA with Sidak's multiple comparisons tests. The clones in this table, taken by TCRdb from immuneACCESS, are in-frame only. Not every clone is retained; where verified, under half of the shortfall comes from an unresolved V gene, and the cause of the rest is unknown. V, J and clone size were drawn from that table, and D and trimming were deduced from the DNA. This sample has 65,000 to 80,000 clones in its table, and approximately 86% of those were observed once. The top ten clonotypes cover about 22% of the sample.

This TCR was sampled from an adult in good health. This sample comprised peripheral blood, obtained on day 0 of AZD1222 vaccination. This chain joins TRBV19 to TRBJ1-1; TRBD1 is a possible D gene, resting on 6 matching bases. The CDR3 loop reads CASSIVTQGHTEAFF. The nucleotides read TGTGCCAGTAGTATCGTGACCCAGGGGCACACTGAAGCTTTCTTT.